This record covers a single TCR beta chain. This entry is derived from a study of blood T cells in healthy people across ages. Whole-study context: When template switching was applied, about one barcoded beta molecule was captured per two T cells.

The use of a sample-barcoded 5' primer and a J-beta primer mix characterized a second PCR of 7 to 11 cycles. Each cDNA molecule carried a tag from a template-switch adaptor that contained 12 random nucleotides. TCRdb reanalysed the 5' RACE reads using MiXCR and keeps one entry per CDR3 protein. The data show roughly 830,000 distinct CDR3 sequences, roughly 60% seen once. PBMCs were isolated at a quantity of at least 7 million per sample. This CDR3 is built from 12 residues. Germline CDR1 SGHRS, CDR2 YFSETQ. V was clipped by 7 bases and J by 2 bases, with 9 bases between them. The sequencing sample was made of blood. This TCR derives from a man aged 30 to 39 in good health. This chain joins TRBV5-1 and TRBJ2-5; no definite D call. The CDR3 DNA follows: TGCGCCAGCGGCCAGGAGCAAGAGACCCAGTACTTC. Protein product: CASGQEQETQYF.